The T cell receptor (beta chain) described here comes from a study of technical replicates of blood from several donors. This clone showed up just once. Sequencing used immunoSEQ multiplex PCR; TCRdb keeps in-frame clones, though not all of them. Of around 58,000 clones listed, around 87% were seen once; the top ten hold under 6.5%. The CDR3 is made up of 16 amino acids. Germline loops: CDR1 SGHRS, CDR2 YFSETQ. V dropped 1 base and J dropped 4; count of bases not matched to a gene: 7. The rearrangement uses TRBV5-1 and TRBJ2-3; TRBD2 agrees at 9 bases. Sequencing used PBMCs. This TCR came from a human donor in good health. Some clones in this sample may be carry-over from other donors' samples. DNA of the CDR3: TGCGCCAGCAGCTTGTTGGTAGCGGGAGCTTCAGATACGCAGTATTTT. Protein product: CASSLLVAGASDTQYF.